One and the same sample provided the 23 T cell receptor beta chains below, sequenced in a study of blood T cell repertoires in COVID-19. Only in-frame clones appear in the TCRdb table, and some are missing; sequencing was by immunoSEQ multiplex PCR. Counted here are 100,000 to 140,000 clones, about 87% occurring once; the ten biggest clones make up approximately 6.8%. The sequenced material came from peripheral blood. The receptor source for this set is a man aged 50 to 59 with active or convalescent COVID-19.

The CDR3 DNA sequence: TGTGCCAGCAACCCACCAGAGGGTACGGACTATGGCTACACCTTC. As protein: CASNPPEGTDYGYTF. This sequence joins TRBV7-9 and TRBJ1-2; D call uncertain. There are 15 residues in the CDR3. Germline values: CDR1 SEHNR, CDR2 FQNEAQ (reference sequence). V was trimmed by 7 bases and J by 3 bases, leaving 18 bases between them.

The chain uses TRBV11-2 and TRBJ1-3, with D possibly TRBD1 on 6 matching bases. This CDR3 contains 17 residues. V lost 2 bases and J 0 bases, leaving 14 bases between the germline ends. CDR1 SGHAT and CDR2 FQNNGV come from the germline V gene. The CDR3 loop is CASSLTRQVFSGNTIYF. In DNA, the CDR3 is TGTGCCAGCAGCTTAACTCGACAGGTGTTCTCTGGAAACACCATATATTTT.

V usage is TRBV11-2 and J usage is TRBJ1-2, with no clear D. In germline, CDR1 is SGHAT, CDR2 FQNNGV. V was clipped by 3 bases and J by 4 bases, with 3 bases between them. The CDR3 is 11 amino acids. This CDR3 is CASSFRYGYTF. The CDR3 nucleotides are TGTGCCAGCAGCTTCCGCTATGGCTACACCTTC.

The rearrangement uses TRBV19 and TRBJ2-1, with TRBD2 matching over 11 bases. The CDR3 is made up of 15 amino acids. With 7 bases clipped from V and 4 bases from J, the junction kept 6 bases outside the gene matches. CDR1 is LNHDA and CDR2 is SQIVND in the germline V gene (reference sequence). The CDR3 protein is CASTATSGVYNEQFF. CDR3 DNA sequence: TGTGCCAGTACCGCGACTAGCGGGGTTTACAATGAGCAGTTCTTC. The variable domain in full, completed from reference TRBV19 and TRBJ2-1, reads DGGITQSPKYLFRKEGQNVTLSCEQNLNHDAMYWYRQDPGQGLRLIYYSQIVNDFQKGDIAEGYSVSREKKESFPLTVTSAQKNPTAFYLCASTATSGVYNEQFFGPGTRLTVL.

V is TRBV28 and J is TRBJ2-7; TRBD2 might be the D (5 bases). This CDR3 is built from 18 residues. V was clipped by 2 bases and J by 0 bases, with 20 bases between them. CDR1 and CDR2 from the germline V gene are MDHEN and SYDVKM. CDR3 DNA: TGTGCCAGCAGTTTACCAAGCGGCCCCAGACGGTTCTCCTACGAGCAGTACTTC. Amino acids: CASSLPSGPRRFSYEQYF.

The chain is built from TRBV6-5 and TRBJ1-5, with a possible D match to TRBD1 (5 bases). Germline CDR1 MNHEY, CDR2 SVGAGI. The CDR3 runs to 15 residues. Trimming stripped 0 bases from V and 8 bases from J, with 14 bases between. CDR3 in amino acids: CASSYSRNTGEPQHF. CDR3 nucleotides: TGTGCCAGCAGTTACTCGAGAAACACGGGGGAGCCCCAGCATTTT.

This chain joins TRBV24-1 and TRBJ2-3; tentative D call: TRBD1 (5 bases). CDR1 and CDR2 from the germline V gene are KGHDR and SFDVKD. The CDR3 totals 15 residues. The V and J ends lost 4 bases and 3 bases respectively, with 13 bases between them. The CDR3 spells CATSEPGIGTDTQYF. DNA for the CDR3: TGTGCCACCAGTGAACCAGGGATTGGGACAGATACGCAGTATTTT.

This chain joins TRBV2 and TRBJ1-4, with 7 bases identical to TRBD1. After removal of 4 bases from V and 7 bases from J, the junction contained 9 bases not matched to a gene. The CDR3 is 15 amino acids. In germline, CDR1 is SNHLY, CDR2 FYNNEI. This CDR3 is CASSGGTVGGEKLFF. The CDR3 DNA is TGTGCCAGCAGTGGTGGGACAGTGGGGGGTGAAAAACTGTTTTTT.

The chain links TRBV19 to TRBJ1-4; D is perhaps TRBD1 (5 bases). Trimming took off 0 bases at V and 0 bases at J, with 20 bases between the two ends. From germline, CDR1 is LNHDA and CDR2 SQIVND (reference sequence). This CDR3 region has 20 residues. The DNA for the CDR3 is TGTGCCAGTAGTATAGATCTATCCGCAGGGATGAAAACAACTAATGAAAAACTGTTTTTT. Its translation: CASSIDLSAGMKTTNEKLFF.

V and J are TRBV18 and TRBJ2-1; D perhaps matches TRBD2 (6 bases). V was pared by 8 bases and J by 0 bases, with 17 bases between. Germline-derived CDR1 and CDR2 are KGHSH and LQKENI. This CDR3 contains 16 residues. In DNA, the CDR3 is TGTGCCAGCACGGCCCAATTAGCGGACTCCTACAATGAGCAGTTCTTC. Translated: CASTAQLADSYNEQFF.

This chain joins TRBV28 and TRBJ2-7; TRBD2 matches 11 bases. The V and J ends lost 8 bases and 3 bases, in that order; junction bases with no gene match: 6. Germline CDR1 is MDHEN and CDR2 is SYDVKM. The CDR3 totals 14 residues. The CDR3 protein is CASRTLAGGYEQYF. CDR3 in DNA: TGTGCCAGCCGTACTCTAGCGGGAGGCTACGAGCAGTACTTC.

The genes are TRBV7-9 and TRBJ1-1; TRBD1 aligns across 8 bases. CDR1 and CDR2 (germline): SEHNR, FQNEAQ (reference sequence). The CDR3 covers 15 residues. V shed 5 bases, J shed 0 bases, and the junction held 5 bases outside the gene matches. The CDR3 reads CASSIQGGLNTEAFF. CDR3 nucleotide sequence: TGTGCCAGCAGCATACAGGGGGGCCTGAACACTGAAGCTTTCTTT.

The genes are TRBV6-5 and TRBJ2-3, with TRBD1 matching 8 bases. J was trimmed by 4 bases and V by 5 bases; bases with no gene match: 5. Germline V gene data show CDR1 as MNHEY and CDR2 as SVGAGI. This CDR3 contains 14 residues. The CDR3 region is CASSRQGSSDTQYF. CDR3 nucleotide sequence: TGTGCCAGCAGTCGACAGGGGAGTTCAGATACGCAGTATTTT.

The rearrangement joins TRBV2 to TRBJ1-1; 9 bases map to TRBD1. The V gene's germline CDR1 is SNHLY and CDR2 FYNNEI. J gave up 4 bases and V 5 bases, and 5 bases lay outside the gene matches. CDR3 size: 14 residues. CDR3 bases: TGTGCCAGCAGTTTCGGACAGGGGTCCACTGAAGCTTTCTTT. Translating it yields CASSFGQGSTEAFF.

J is TRBJ2-7 and V is TRBV28; TRBD2 agrees at 9 bases. Germline assignment: CDR1 MDHEN and CDR2 SYDVKM. This CDR3 has 17 amino acids. Unmatched junction bases numbered 9, after V lost 2 bases and J lost 1 base. CDR3 residues: CASSLLIRTSVSYEQYF. In DNA, the CDR3 is TGTGCCAGCAGTTTACTTATCCGGACTAGCGTTTCCTACGAGCAGTACTTC.

The V gene is TRBV6-1, the J gene TRBJ1-1; 11 nucleotides line up with TRBD1. The CDR3 has 14 amino acids. The junction had 3 bases not matched to a gene; V was cut back by 0 bases and J by 9 bases. Germline assignment: CDR1 MNHNS and CDR2 SASEGT. CDR3 coding DNA: TGTGCCAGCAGTGAAGCGGACAGGGGGCCGAAAGCTTTCTTT. Residues: CASSEADRGPKAFF.

The chain uses TRBV27 and TRBJ2-1; 14 bases match TRBD2. V trimming: 7 bases; J trimming: 6 bases; junction bases outside the gene matches: 5. CDR3 length: 15 residues. Looked up from germline, CDR1 is MNHEY and CDR2 is SMNVEV (reference sequence). The CDR3 spells CASKSGLAGVNEQFF. CDR3 sequence (DNA): TGTGCCAGCAAGTCGGGACTAGCGGGAGTCAATGAGCAGTTCTTC.

There are a few counts of this clone. The sample holds other DNA sequences that translate to the same CDR3. The chain combines TRBV5-4 with TRBJ2-7; TRBD1 matches at 7 bases. The CDR3 is made up of 14 amino acids. Looked up from germline, CDR1 is SGHNT and CDR2 is YYREEE (reference sequence). The V segment lost 4 bases and the J segment 0 bases; nucleotides outside the gene matches: 4. Here the CDR3 reads CASSRDSNSYEQYF. In nucleotides, the CDR3 is TGTGCCAGCAGCCGGGACAGCAACTCCTACGAGCAGTACTTC.

This clone was observed a single time. The rearrangement uses TRBV27 and TRBJ1-1, with D perhaps matching TRBD1 (6 bases). V lost 0 bases, J lost 1 base, and 6 bases lay in between. CDR1 is MNHEY, CDR2 SMNVEV, per germline (reference sequence). This CDR3 is 14 amino acids long. The CDR3 spells CASSLSQGNTEAFF. The CDR3 DNA reads TGTGCCAGCAGTTTATCACAGGGGAACACTGAAGCTTTCTTT.

The J gene is TRBJ1-1, the V gene TRBV10-2, with D unresolved. V dropped 9 bases and J dropped 4 bases, with 15 bases sitting between them. The CDR3 length is 13 residues. Germline-derived CDR1 and CDR2 are WSHSY and SAAADI. The CDR3 reads CASVTRMGTEAFF. CDR3 nucleotide sequence: TGCGCCAGTGTGACTAGGATGGGCACTGAAGCTTTCTTT.

This chain uses TRBV28 with TRBJ1-1; 10 bases align to TRBD1. Losses at the gene ends were 5 bases for V and 0 bases for J; bases not matched to a gene: 6. CDR3 length: 16 residues. CDR1 MDHEN and CDR2 SYDVKM come from the germline V gene. CDR3 protein: CASSPGQGTMNTEAFF. CDR3 sequence (DNA): TGTGCCAGCAGTCCGGGACAGGGGACCATGAACACTGAAGCTTTCTTT.

The rearrangement uses TRBV5-5 and TRBJ1-2; tentatively, D is TRBD1 (5 bases). The germline gives CDR1 SGHKS, CDR2 YYEKEE (reference sequence). The CDR3 runs to 15 residues. The V end was cut by 6 bases, the J end by 7 bases, with 22 bases between. In nucleotides, the CDR3 is TGTGCCAGCAACAGCTTGGGATCAGGGAGGATTGGCTACACCTTC. This codes for CASNSLGSGRIGYTF.

This chain uses TRBV7-8 with TRBJ2-5; D is possibly TRBD1 (5 bases). Germline-derived CDR1 and CDR2 are SGHVS and FQNEAQ. Trimming took off 6 bases at V and 4 bases at J, with 15 bases between the two ends. The CDR3 spans 14 residues. The CDR3 is CASREPRQGETQYF. The CDR3 coding sequence is TGTGCCAGCAGGGAGCCCCGGCAGGGAGAGACCCAGTACTTC.